The clone carrying this T cell receptor beta chain was counted only a few times. These data belong to a study of blood T cells in healthy people across ages. Germline V lookup: CDR1 MNHNY, CDR2 SVGAGI (reference sequence). CDR3 length equals 13 residues. The V end was cut by 2 bases, the J end by 7 bases, with 11 bases between. It was with a sample-barcoded 5' primer and a J-beta primer mix that a second PCR of roughly 7 to 11 cycles was run. Each cDNA molecule, via a template-switch adaptor with 12 random nucleotides, was tagged. From the 5' RACE reads, TCRdb called clonotypes with MiXCR, one entry per CDR3 protein. Among roughly 1.5 million distinct CDR3 sequences, 42% were seen once, and the ten largest hold roughly 3.7%.

Input material: blood. The TCR comes from a young woman in good health. The chain has TRBV6-6 and TRBJ1-2, with D possibly being TRBD1 (6 bases). CDR3 bases: TGTGCCAGCAGTTACCGCACGGGGGCTGGCTACACCTTC. Its protein product is CASSYRTGAGYTF.